The TCR beta chain described here comes from a study of cytomegalovirus exposure and HLA in healthy donors. V lost 3 bases, J lost 2 bases, and 8 bases lay in between. The CDR3 is 15 amino acids. Germline CDR1 SGHVS, CDR2 FQNEAQ. PCR involved 60 Vbeta and 13 Jbeta primers. Sequencing used immunoSEQ multiplex PCR; TCRdb keeps in-frame clones, though not all of them. The table includes over 80,000 clones, approximately 74% detected once. The rearrangement joins TRBV7-8 to TRBJ2-6, with D possibly TRBD1 on 6 matching bases. The sample consisted of PBMCs. The receptor's source is a woman in her seventies in good health and CMV-seropositive. CDR3 DNA sequence: TGTGCCAGCAGCTTGCCAGGGGCTGGGGCCAACGTCCTGACTTTC. Its translation is CASSLPGAGANVLTF.